Reported below is one T cell receptor (beta chain). Its target is unknown. The CDR3 has 13 amino acids. Germline V gene lookup returns CDR1 DFQATT and CDR2 SNEGSKA (reference sequence). The sample comes from a study of blood T cells in healthy people across ages. Notes on the study in general: Nothing was known about donor CMV status, and this possibly confounded expanded clonotype changes.

Through a sample-barcoded 5' primer and a J-beta primer mix, a second PCR was run for roughly 7 to 11 cycles. CDR3-containing paired-end reads numbering at least 2.5 million came from each sample. One entry per CDR3 protein, called by TCRdb with MiXCR from the 5' RACE reads. Of around 690,000 distinct CDR3 sequences in the sample, under 70% were seen once. This receptor was taken from a man in his 60s in good health. Source material: blood. The rearrangement links TRBV20-1 to TRBJ1-2, with 8 bases matching TRBD1. The chain's CDR3 is CSANHRGNYGYTF. The CDR3, as DNA: TGCAGCGCAAATCACAGGGGGAACTATGGCTACACCTTC.